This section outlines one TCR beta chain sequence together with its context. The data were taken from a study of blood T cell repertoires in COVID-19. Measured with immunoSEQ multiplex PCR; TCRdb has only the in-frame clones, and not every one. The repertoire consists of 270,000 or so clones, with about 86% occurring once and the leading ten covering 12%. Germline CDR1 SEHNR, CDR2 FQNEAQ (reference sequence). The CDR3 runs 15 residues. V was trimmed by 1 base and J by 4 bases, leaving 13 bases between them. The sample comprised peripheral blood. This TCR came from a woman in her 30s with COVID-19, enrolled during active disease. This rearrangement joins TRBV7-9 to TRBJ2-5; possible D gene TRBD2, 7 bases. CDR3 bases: TGTGCCAGCAGCTTAGGAGGGGGGGGCGTAGAGACCCAGTACTTC. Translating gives CASSLGGGGVETQYF.